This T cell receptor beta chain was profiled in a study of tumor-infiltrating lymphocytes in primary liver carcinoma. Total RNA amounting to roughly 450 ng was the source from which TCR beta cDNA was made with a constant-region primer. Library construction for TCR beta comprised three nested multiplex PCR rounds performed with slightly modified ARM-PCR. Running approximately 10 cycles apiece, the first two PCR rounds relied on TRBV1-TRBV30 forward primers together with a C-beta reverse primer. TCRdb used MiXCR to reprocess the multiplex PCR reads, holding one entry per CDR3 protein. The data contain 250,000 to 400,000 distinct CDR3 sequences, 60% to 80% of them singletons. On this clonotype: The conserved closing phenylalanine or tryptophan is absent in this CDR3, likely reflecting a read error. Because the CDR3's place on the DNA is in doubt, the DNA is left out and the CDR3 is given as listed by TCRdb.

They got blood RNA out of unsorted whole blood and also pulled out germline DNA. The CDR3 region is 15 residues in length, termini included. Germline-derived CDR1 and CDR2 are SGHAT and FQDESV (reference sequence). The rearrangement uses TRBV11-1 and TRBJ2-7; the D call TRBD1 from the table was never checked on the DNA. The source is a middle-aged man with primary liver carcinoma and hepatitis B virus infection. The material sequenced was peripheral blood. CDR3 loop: CASTVGPGAAYEHYL.